This T cell receptor (beta chain) was observed in a study of blood T cell repertoires in COVID-19. Background on the study: PBMCs, B-cell-depleted T cells, or T cells were the source of the cDNA or gDNA that made up the material.

Germline assignment: CDR1 MNHNS and CDR2 SASEGT. The V and J ends lost 6 bases and 0 bases respectively, with 12 bases between them. The CDR3 length is 15 residues. Participants came from some 23 US areas, aged roughly 18 to 95 years. Clinical histories supplied by participants themselves formed the basis of cohort assignment. In the study's own analysis: Reference gene primer amplification in the assay estimated nucleated cell counts. The protocol was immunoSEQ multiplex PCR, while the TCRdb copy is restricted to in-frame clones and leaves out a portion. V and J calls and clone size follow that table, whereas D and trimming were derived from the DNA. This sample has more than 350,000 clones, with 80% to 90% found just once.

The chain is built from TRBV6-1 and TRBJ1-3; TRBD1 is a possible D gene (6 bases). This receptor was obtained from a man aged 18 to 29 who had recovered from COVID-19. Source material: PBMCs or T cells enriched from blood (not recorded which). The CDR3 nucleotides are TGTGCCAGCAGACAAACAGGGTTCTCTGGAAACACCATATATTTT. As protein: CASRQTGFSGNTIYF.